The 5 T cell receptor beta chains presented below share a single source sample, sequenced in a study of cytomegalovirus exposure and HLA in healthy donors. PCR was performed using 60 Vbeta and 13 Jbeta primers. Produced via immunoSEQ multiplex PCR; TCRdb's table is partial and in-frame only. The sample lists about 150,000 clones; roughly 80% were seen once. Material: PBMCs. The receptors originated from a man aged 30-40 years in good health and CMV-seronegative.

This chain uses TRBV18 with TRBJ1-5; a weak D match, TRBD1 (6 bases). This CDR3 is 15 amino acids long. The germline V gene encodes CDR1 KGHSH and CDR2 LQKENI. Trimming took 3 bases from V and 2 from J, leaving 11 bases between them. The CDR3, as DNA: TGTGCCAGCTCACCGTGGCAGGGGCGCAATCAGCCCCAGCATTTT. Protein product: CASSPWQGRNQPQHF.

Regarding this clone: A junction end diverges from the germline sequence, so it may reflect a read error. Other DNA sequences in the sample encode the same CDR3. The V gene is TRBV6-5, the J gene TRBJ1-4, with D possibly TRBD1 on 5 matching bases. This CDR3 is built from 14 residues. The germline V gene encodes CDR1 MNHEY and CDR2 SVGAGI. CDR3 sequence (DNA): TGCGCCAGCCGTGGACAAGCAACTAATGAAAAACTGTTTTTT. This sequence encodes CASRGQATNEKLFF.

The chain links TRBV9 to TRBJ2-7, with 7 positions matching TRBD1. Germline CDR1 is SGDLS and CDR2 is YYNGEE. CDR3 length: 13 amino acids. J lost 3 bases, V lost 3 bases, and 3 bases had no gene match. The CDR3 is CASSGGTVYEQYF. DNA for the CDR3: TGTGCCAGCAGCGGGGGGACAGTCTACGAGCAGTACTTC.

V is TRBV28 and J is TRBJ2-7, with 7 bases identical to TRBD2. With V trimmed by 11 bases and J by 5 bases, 9 bases remained unmatched. CDR1 and CDR2 (germline): MDHEN, SYDVKM. The CDR3 is 12 residues long. Here the CDR3 reads CAGAGEGNEQYF. The CDR3 DNA reads TGTGCCGGTGCGGGAGAAGGAAACGAGCAGTACTTC.

This clone has a single count. This chain connects TRBV5-8 to TRBJ2-7, with D possibly being TRBD2 (6 bases). Germline V gene lookup returns CDR1 SGHTS and CDR2 YDEGEE. CDR3 size: 14 residues. Deletions cut 4 bases from V and 6 bases from J, with 17 bases between. The CDR3 bases are TGTGCCAGCAGCCCCGGCGGGGAGCCGTTCGAGCAGTACTTC. The encoded protein is CASSPGGEPFEQYF.